This is a list of T cell receptor beta chains from one sample in a study of blood T cell repertoires in COVID-19. The assay was immunoSEQ multiplex PCR, and TCRdb's table has in-frame clones only and misses some. The sample gives about 270,000 clones, 75% to 90% of which show up once; about 2.2% is in the top ten. Sequencing input: PBMCs or T cells enriched from blood (not recorded which). Source of these receptors: a woman between 18 and 29 years old who had recovered from COVID-19. CDR3s include the opening cysteine and the closing phenylalanine or tryptophan. The D gene is left open where the match is weak.

>TRBJ1-2|TRBV6-5|NA
TGTGCCAGCAGTACAAGACAGGCGAACTATGGCTACACCTTC
CASSTRQANYGYTF
>TRBJ1-2|TRBV7-9|NA
TGTGCCAGCACCGAGCGGGTAGATGGCTACACCTTC
CASTERVDGYTF
>TRBJ1-5|TRBV28|TRBD1
TGTGCCAGTATCCGGGACAGGGATCAGCCCCAGCATTTT
CASIRDRDQPQHF
>TRBJ1-1|TRBV5-4|TRBD1
TGTGCCAGCAGCGGGACGACAGGGGTGAACACTGAAGCTTTCTTT
CASSGTTGVNTEAFF
>TRBJ2-7|TRBV4-1|NA
TGCGCCAGCAGCCAAGGCGAGGAGAAAGAGCAGTACTTC
CASSQGEEKEQYF
>TRBJ1-1|TRBV3-1/TRBV3-2|TRBD1
TGTGCCAGCAGCCAAGATCCCCCTGGAGGGGGCTCCATGAACACTGAAGCTTTCTTT
CASSQDPPGGGSMNTEAFF
>TRBJ1-5|TRBV6-1|NA
TGTGCCAGCAGTGAAGAATGGGCGGGCAGTACCAGTAATCAGCCCCAGCATTTT
CASSEEWAGSTSNQPQHF
>TRBJ1-1|TRBV7-8|TRBD1
TGTGCCAGCAGCCCTGAGGGGGCAGGGGACACTGAAGCTTTCTTT
CASSPEGAGDTEAFF
>TRBJ1-2|TRBV10-3|TRBD1
TGTGCCATTGACACAGGGGGCGAGTATGGCTACACCTTC
CAIDTGGEYGYTF
>TRBJ2-6|TRBV24-1|TRBD2
TGTGCCACCAGTGCTCCACCCGGACTAGCGGGGACCTTTGAGGGGGCCAACGTCCTGACTTTC
CATSAPPGLAGTFEGANVLTF